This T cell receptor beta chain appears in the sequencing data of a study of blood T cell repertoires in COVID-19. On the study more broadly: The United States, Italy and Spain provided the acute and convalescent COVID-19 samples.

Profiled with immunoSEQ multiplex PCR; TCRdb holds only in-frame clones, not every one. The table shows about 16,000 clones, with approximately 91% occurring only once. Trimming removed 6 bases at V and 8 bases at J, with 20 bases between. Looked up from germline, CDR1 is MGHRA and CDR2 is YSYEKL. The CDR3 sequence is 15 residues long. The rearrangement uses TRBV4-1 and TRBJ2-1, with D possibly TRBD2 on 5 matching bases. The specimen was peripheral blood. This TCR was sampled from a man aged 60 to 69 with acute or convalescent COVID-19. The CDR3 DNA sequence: TGCGCCAGCAGTCGTCTTGGACTCAAGTCCGATGAGCAGTTCTTC. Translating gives CASSRLGLKSDEQFF.